The rows below give T cell receptor beta chains drawn from one sample of a study of siplizumab effects on memory and regulatory T cells. The assay was immunoSEQ multiplex PCR, and TCRdb's table has in-frame clones only and misses some. The data contain roughly 120,000 clones, roughly 94% of them seen just once; the ten biggest clones take up roughly 1.5%. Sequenced: non-Treg CD4+ T cells sorted from blood. All receptors come from a human donor in good health. The CDR3 runs from the conserved cysteine through the conserved F or W. Each record gives: CDR3 DNA, CDR3 protein, D gene, clone size, V gene, J gene, CDR3 length. A D gene is named only where the DNA matches it firmly. Clone sizes are given selectively: once, few, many, or a class where the clone is expanded.

TGTGCCAGCAGCTTAGGCGGGACTAGCGGGGGAAGCACAGATACGCAGTATTTT,CASSLGGTSGGSTDTQYF,TRBD2,few,TRBV13,TRBJ2-3,18
TGTGCCAGCAGTTACTCCGTGGGGGGCTCACCCCTCCACTTT,CASSYSVGGSPLHF,-,-,TRBV6-5,TRBJ1-6,14
TGTGCCAGTAAAGGAGAGCCTGGGGGGCAGGGGGCCTATGGCTACACCTTC,CASKGEPGGQGAYGYTF,TRBD1,once,TRBV19,TRBJ1-2,17
TGTGCCAGCAGTTACGGGGACACCTCCTACAATGAGCAGTTCTTC,CASSYGDTSYNEQFF,-,-,TRBV6-6,TRBJ2-1,15
TGTGCCAGCTCACCTTTTGGGGGCACGCAGTATTTT,CASSPFGGTQYF,-,-,TRBV18,TRBJ2-3,12
TGTGCCAGCAAAAAGGACCACCTAGTAACCTACGAGCAGTACTTC,CASKKDHLVTYEQYF,-,-,TRBV6-6,TRBJ2-7,15
TGTGCCAGCAGTGCCCTTCGGGAGACTGAGCAGTTCTTC,CASSALRETEQFF,-,-,TRBV2,TRBJ2-1,13
TGTGCCAGCAGCTCCACACGGGTTTTCGGCGAGCAGTTCTTC,CASSSTRVFGEQFF,-,-,TRBV7-3,TRBJ2-1,14
TGTGCCAGCTCACCACTGGAATACACTGAAGCTTTCTTT,CASSPLEYTEAFF,-,-,TRBV18,TRBJ1-1,13
TGCGCCAGCAGCCACCCGGGACAGGGGAATAACTATGGCTACACCTTC,CASSHPGQGNNYGYTF,TRBD1,-,TRBV4-1,TRBJ1-2,16
TGTGCCATTAGAGCGGGAAACTCCTACAATGAGCAGTTCTTC,CAIRAGNSYNEQFF,TRBD2,-,TRBV10-3,TRBJ2-1,14
TGCGCCAGCAGCCAAGGAAGGGCGGCCAGTACGTACAATGAGCAGTTCTTC,CASSQGRAASTYNEQFF,-,-,TRBV4-1,TRBJ2-1,17
TGTGCCAGCATTGCATGGGGGTCTGGAAACACCATATATTTT,CASIAWGSGNTIYF,-,once,TRBV6-1,TRBJ1-3,14
TGTGCTAGTGGTTTGAAGGCGAACACTGAAGCTTTCTTT,CASGLKANTEAFF,-,-,TRBV12-5,TRBJ1-1,13
TGTGCCAGCAGCGACCGCTACGAGCAGTACTTC,CASSDRYEQYF,-,-,TRBV5-4,TRBJ2-7,11
TGTGCCTGGAGCCCAGGTGTCCACTATGGCTACACCTTC,CAWSPGVHYGYTF,-,-,TRBV30,TRBJ1-2,13
TGTGCCAGCAGTGCCCGGCCCAGCGGGGGCCCAGATACGCAGTATTTT,CASSARPSGGPDTQYF,TRBD2,once,TRBV6-6,TRBJ2-3,16
TGCGCCAGCAGTGACCGGAATGAGCAGTTCTTC,CASSDRNEQFF,-,-,TRBV10-1,TRBJ2-1,11
TGTGCCAGCTCACCGGCAGGGTGGAAAGATCAGCCCCAGCATTTT,CASSPAGWKDQPQHF,-,-,TRBV18,TRBJ1-5,15
TGTGCCAGCAGTGTGGCGGGGGGGAAGGGCGAGCAGTTCTTC,CASSVAGGKGEQFF,TRBD2,-,TRBV25-1,TRBJ2-1,14
TGTGCCAGCAGCCCGAGTGGGCGGGGTCTCACAGATACGCAGTATTTT,CASSPSGRGLTDTQYF,-,-,TRBV5-4,TRBJ2-3,16
TGCAGCGCAGGTGACAGGCTACACACTGAAGCTTTCTTT,CSAGDRLHTEAFF,-,-,TRBV29-1,TRBJ1-1,13
TGTGCCAGCAGCTTAGATAATCCAGGGGCAAAGACCCAGTACTTC,CASSLDNPGAKTQYF,-,-,TRBV11-2,TRBJ2-5,15
TGTGCCAGCAGTGAAGCCCAGACACAGGGAAGGTACTTC,CASSEAQTQGRYF,-,-,TRBV2,TRBJ2-7,13
TGCGCCAGCAGCCCGACGGTCGTCGAGGGAGAGACCCAGTACTTC,CASSPTVVEGETQYF,-,once,TRBV5-1,TRBJ2-5,15
TGCGCCAGCAGCTTGGCCGGGCCCTACGAGCAGTACTTC,CASSLAGPYEQYF,-,-,TRBV5-1,TRBJ2-7,13
TGTGCCAGCAGCCCCGACGGCAATCAGCCCCAGCATTTT,CASSPDGNQPQHF,-,-,TRBV7-9,TRBJ1-5,13
TGTGCCAGCAGCCCGGGGGGGTCCGAGCAGTACTTC,CASSPGGSEQYF,TRBD2,-,TRBV5-4,TRBJ2-7,12
TGTGCCAGCAGCCGGGACAGGGTAAACATTCAGTACTTC,CASSRDRVNIQYF,TRBD1,-,TRBV7-9,TRBJ2-4,13
TGCAGCGGTGGGGGAGGGGGCGCATTTGGCTACACCTTC,CSGGGGGAFGYTF,TRBD1,-,TRBV29-1,TRBJ1-2,13
TGCGCCAGCAGTGACCCTGACAGGGTTGGGGAGCAGTACTTC,CASSDPDRVGEQYF,TRBD1,-,TRBV10-1,TRBJ2-7,14
TGTGCTAGTGGTTCCGGGACACCCAACACCGGGGAGCTGTTTTTT,CASGSGTPNTGELFF,-,-,TRBV12-5,TRBJ2-2,15
TGTGCCAGCAGTGGGAACTACGAGCAGTACTTC,CASSGNYEQYF,-,-,TRBV6-1,TRBJ2-7,11
TGTGCCAGCAGCCTCAATTCCCCCACAGATACGCAGTATTTT,CASSLNSPTDTQYF,-,few,TRBV7-9,TRBJ2-3,14
TGCGCCAGCAGCTTACAGGGGGCTTTCTACGAGCAGTACTTC,CASSLQGAFYEQYF,TRBD1,-,TRBV5-1,TRBJ2-7,14
TGTGCCAGTAGTATAAGCCTGGGGCAGGGGAGCTTGAACACCGGGGAGCTGTTTTTT,CASSISLGQGSLNTGELFF,-,-,TRBV19,TRBJ2-2,19
TGCGCCAGCAGCTTTGAATCGGGGACACAGCAGTTCTTC,CASSFESGTQQFF,-,-,TRBV5-1,TRBJ2-1,13
TGTGCCAGTAGTCCCGAACAGAGGGCACCCCTCCACTTT,CASSPEQRAPLHF,-,-,TRBV19,TRBJ1-6,13
-,CASSKAYRCNQPQHF,-,few,TRBV21-1,TRBJ1-5,15
TGTGCCAGCAGCCCTTTAAACAGGAGGCTACACGAGCAGTACTTC,CASSPLNRRLHEQYF,-,once,TRBV11-2,TRBJ2-7,15
TGTGCCAGCCAAGGAGGGTTCCGAGCGGGAATTGTATACGAGCAGTACTTC,CASQGGFRAGIVYEQYF,TRBD2,-,TRBV18,TRBJ2-7,17
TGTGCCAGCAGTGAAGGTAGTCTGGTCACTGAAGCTTTCTTT,CASSEGSLVTEAFF,-,-,TRBV6-1,TRBJ1-1,14
TGTGCCAGCAGCTCTGGGGCCAACGTCCTGACTTTC,CASSSGANVLTF,-,-,TRBV7-2,TRBJ2-6,12
TGTGCCAGCAGTTTATACGGCAGAAAAGAGACCCAGTACTTC,CASSLYGRKETQYF,-,-,TRBV27,TRBJ2-5,14
TGTGCCAGCAGTGAGCAACGTGGGCCGCCCTACGAGCAGTACTTC,CASSEQRGPPYEQYF,-,-,TRBV2,TRBJ2-7,15